This T cell receptor (beta chain) was identified in a study of vaccination effects on CD4 cells after COVID-19 (dated by TCRdb to 2021 to 2024). In the study overall: To identify antigen-specific CD4+ T cell clonotypes by their expansion, the ViraFEST assay first stimulated PBMC with viral peptide pools and then applied TCR sequencing. Across the study, the median time from the second dose to post-vaccine sampling was 72 days (range 14 to 241). Some 2 million PBMC per well were cultured with 9 to 10 ug/ml peptides in IMDM containing about 5% human AB serum, about 10 IU/ml IL-2 and gentamicin. SARS-CoV-2 spike-specific CD4+ TCR repertoires were compared before and after mRNA vaccination in COVID-19 convalescent patients and in infection-naive vaccine recipients. Altogether, around ten COVID-19 convalescent patients and a few SARS-CoV-2-naive healthy vaccine recipients made up the full study. The Oncomine TCR Beta short-read assay on an Illumina iSeq 100 was used to sequence cultures from other donors in the study.

Library prep was done by the immunoSEQ multiplex PCR assay. DNA from the cultured and isolated CD4+ T cells underwent TCR beta CDR3 sequencing. As for how the authors treated the data: Non-productive TCR sequences were discarded, and reads were trimmed to the CDR3 region, with only CDR3s of 7 or more amino acids retained. The MANAFEST web app was used to pick out antigen-specific clonotypes by comparing their expansion in peptide wells with that in reference cultures. For clones to be considered positive, expansion at FDR<0.05 versus reference and all other wells, an odds ratio above 5, and a frequency above 0.1% in two replicate wells were required. Cross-reactive clonotypes were defined as significantly expanded in SARS-CoV-2 spike wells and in at least one common cold coronavirus spike condition. Levenshtein distance calculated with the stringdist R package was used to assess CDR3 similarity, and unrooted trees were constructed with ape in R 3.6.1. TCRdb mirrors the immuneACCESS table, restricted to in-frame sequences. Some clones are absent from its copies; in checked studies, under half trace to an unresolved V gene, and the reason for the others is unknown. V, J and clone size reflect that table, while D and trimming were determined from the DNA. This sample is represented by around 66,000 clones; 70% to 75% of them were singletons. Roughly 2% of the sample comes from the top ten.

After less than 13 days of culture, CD4+ T cells were isolated with the EasySep CD4+ T cell isolation kit. Each participant got two doses of an mRNA SARS-CoV-2 vaccine, either BNT162b2 or mRNA-1273. The absence of prior SARS-CoV-2 infection in healthy vaccine recipients was confirmed by negative nucleocapsid antibodies before and after vaccination. On days 3 and 7, half of the culture medium was replaced with fresh IL-2-containing medium. Unless otherwise noted, each peptide stimulation condition was cultured in triplicate wells. PBMC were separated from whole blood using Ficoll-Paque Plus gradient centrifugation and were then either cryopreserved at -140C or used fresh. The QIAamp micro DNA kit was used to extract genomic DNA from the cultured CD4+ T cells. Regarding this clone: Its antigen specificity is not known. No base quality information exists; no much larger clone differs at one position.

Overall study outcomes, separate from this receptor: Among healthy vaccine recipients, nearly all vaccine-induced clones were SARS-CoV-2 mono-reactive, and just 1 of 255 was cross-reactive with common cold coronaviruses. Clones induced by infection and clones induced by vaccination both contracted markedly at late timepoints after vaccination, which fits with T cell responses waning over time. The study was limited by a small number of convalescent patients, and early post-infection timepoints were lacking.

The origin of this receptor is a human donor who received a COVID-19 vaccine. The sample consisted of CD4+ T cells from PBMCs cultured without peptide, taken after COVID-19 vaccination.

DNA sequence: TGTGCCTGGAGTGTACCGGACAGGGAGGGCTATGGCTACACCTTC. Its protein reads: CAWSVPDREGYGYTF. The V gene is TRBV30 and the J gene is TRBJ1-2; 8 junctional bases match TRBD1. Reading from cysteine to phenylalanine, the CDR3 counts 15 amino acids. Only the CDR3 portion is preserved as DNA: 45 bases, with reading frame beginning at the first base. V is trimmed back by 0 bases and J by 4 bases, and the junction contains 7 bases that no gene match accounts for. Taken from the germline V gene (reference sequence), the CDR1 and CDR2 loops are GTSNPN and SVGIG.